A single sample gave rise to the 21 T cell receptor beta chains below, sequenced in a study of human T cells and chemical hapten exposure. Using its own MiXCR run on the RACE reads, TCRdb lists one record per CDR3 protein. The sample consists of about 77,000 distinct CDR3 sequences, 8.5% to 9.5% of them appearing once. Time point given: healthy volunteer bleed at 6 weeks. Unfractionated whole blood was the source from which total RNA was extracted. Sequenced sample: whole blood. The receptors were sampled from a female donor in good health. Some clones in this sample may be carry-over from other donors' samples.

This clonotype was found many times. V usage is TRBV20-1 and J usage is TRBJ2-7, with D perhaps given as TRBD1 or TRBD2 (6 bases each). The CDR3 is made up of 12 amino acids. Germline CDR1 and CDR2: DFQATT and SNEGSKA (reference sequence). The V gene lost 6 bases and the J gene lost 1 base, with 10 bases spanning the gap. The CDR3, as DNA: TGCAGTGCCCTAGGGGGGTCCTACGAGCAGTACTTC. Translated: CSALGGSYEQYF.

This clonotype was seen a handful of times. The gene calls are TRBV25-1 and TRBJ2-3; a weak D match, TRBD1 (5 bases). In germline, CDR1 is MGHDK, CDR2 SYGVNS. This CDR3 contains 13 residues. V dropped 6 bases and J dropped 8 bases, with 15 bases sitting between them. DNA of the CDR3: TGTGCCAGCAGCCCCCTAGGGCAGGGTACGCAGTATTTT. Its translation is CASSPLGQGTQYF. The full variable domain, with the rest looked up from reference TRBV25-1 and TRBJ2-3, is EADIYQTPRYLVIGTGKKITLECSQTMGHDKMYWYQQDPGMELHLIHYSYGVNSTEKGDLSSESTVSRIRTEHFPLTLESARPSHTSQYLCASSPLGQGTQYFGPGTRLTVL.

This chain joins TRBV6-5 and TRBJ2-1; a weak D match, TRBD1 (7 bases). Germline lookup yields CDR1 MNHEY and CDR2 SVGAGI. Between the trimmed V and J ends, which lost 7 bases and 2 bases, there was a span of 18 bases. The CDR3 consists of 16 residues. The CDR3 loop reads CASTRNSGGPYNEQFF. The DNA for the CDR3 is TGTGCCAGCACCCGAAATTCAGGGGGGCCCTACAATGAGCAGTTCTTC.

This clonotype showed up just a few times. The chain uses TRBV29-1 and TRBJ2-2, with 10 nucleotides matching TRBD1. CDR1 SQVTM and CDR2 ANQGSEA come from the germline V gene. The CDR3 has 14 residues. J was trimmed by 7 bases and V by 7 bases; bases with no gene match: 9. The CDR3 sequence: CSGRTGGIDGELFF. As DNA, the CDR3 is TGCAGCGGACGGACAGGGGGAATAGACGGGGAGCTGTTTTTT.

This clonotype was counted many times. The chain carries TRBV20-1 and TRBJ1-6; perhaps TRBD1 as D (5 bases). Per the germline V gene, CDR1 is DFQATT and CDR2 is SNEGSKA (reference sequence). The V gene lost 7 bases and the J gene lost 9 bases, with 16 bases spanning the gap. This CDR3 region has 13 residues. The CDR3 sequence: CSGRRGESSPLHF. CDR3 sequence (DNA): TGCAGTGGTCGCCGAGGGGAAAGTTCACCCCTCCACTTT.

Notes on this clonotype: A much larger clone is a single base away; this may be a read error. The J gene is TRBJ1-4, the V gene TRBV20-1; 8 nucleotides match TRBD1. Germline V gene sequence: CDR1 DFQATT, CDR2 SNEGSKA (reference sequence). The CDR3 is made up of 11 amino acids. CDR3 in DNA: TGCATCCCGGGACAGGTCTTTGGCCTGTTTTTT. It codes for CIPGQVFGLFF.

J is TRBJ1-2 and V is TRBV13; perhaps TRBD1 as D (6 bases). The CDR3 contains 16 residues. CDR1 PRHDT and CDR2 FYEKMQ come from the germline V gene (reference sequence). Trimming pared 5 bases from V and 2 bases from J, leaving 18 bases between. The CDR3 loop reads CASSPTGNAENYGYTF. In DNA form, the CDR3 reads TGTGCCAGCAGCCCCACAGGGAACGCCGAGAACTATGGCTACACCTTC.

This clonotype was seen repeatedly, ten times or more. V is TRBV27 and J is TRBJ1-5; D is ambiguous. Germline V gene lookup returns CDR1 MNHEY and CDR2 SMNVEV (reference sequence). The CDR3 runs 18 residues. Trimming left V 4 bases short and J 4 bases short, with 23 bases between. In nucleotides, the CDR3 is TGTGCCAGCAGTTCGCAAAGCATCGGGTCCTTTGGGAATCAGCCCCAGCATTTT. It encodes CASSSQSIGSFGNQPQHF.

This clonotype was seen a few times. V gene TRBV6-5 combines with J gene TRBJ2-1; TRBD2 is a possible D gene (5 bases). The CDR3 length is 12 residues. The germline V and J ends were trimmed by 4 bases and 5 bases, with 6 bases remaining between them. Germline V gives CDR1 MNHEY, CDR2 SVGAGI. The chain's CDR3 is CASSSGDNEQFF. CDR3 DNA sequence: TGTGCCAGCAGTTCCGGGGACAATGAGCAGTTCTTC.

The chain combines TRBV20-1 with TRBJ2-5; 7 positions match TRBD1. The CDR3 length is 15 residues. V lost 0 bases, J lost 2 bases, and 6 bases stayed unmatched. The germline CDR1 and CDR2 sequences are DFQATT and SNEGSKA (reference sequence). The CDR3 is CSAREQGRRQETQYF. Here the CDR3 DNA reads TGCAGTGCTAGAGAACAGGGGCGGCGACAAGAGACCCAGTACTTC.

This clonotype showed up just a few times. CDR3 amino acids: CASSPPRNSYNSPLHF. CDR3 coding DNA: TGTGCCAGCAGTCCCCCGCGCAACTCCTATAATTCACCCCTCCACTTT. The chain couples TRBV6-6 to TRBJ1-6; unclear D gene. Trimming removed 5 bases from V and 0 bases from J, with 11 bases in between. CDR1 is MNHNY, CDR2 SVGAGI, per germline (reference sequence). The CDR3 length is 16 residues.

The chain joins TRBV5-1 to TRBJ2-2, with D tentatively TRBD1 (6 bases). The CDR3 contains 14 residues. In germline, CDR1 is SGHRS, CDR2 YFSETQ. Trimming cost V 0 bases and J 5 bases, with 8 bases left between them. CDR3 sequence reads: CASSLDRATGELFF. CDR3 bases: TGCGCCAGCAGCTTGGACAGGGCAACCGGGGAGCTGTTTTTT.

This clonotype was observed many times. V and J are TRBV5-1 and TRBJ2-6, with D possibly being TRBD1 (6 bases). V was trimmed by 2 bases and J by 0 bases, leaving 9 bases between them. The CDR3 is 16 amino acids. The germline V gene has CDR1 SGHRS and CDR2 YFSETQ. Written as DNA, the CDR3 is TGCGCCAGCAGCTTACGACAGGCCTCTGGGGCCAACGTCCTGACTTTC. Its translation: CASSLRQASGANVLTF. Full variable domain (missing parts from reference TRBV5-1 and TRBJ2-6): KAGVTQTPRYLIKTRGQQVTLSCSPISGHRSVSWYQQTPGQGLQFLFEYFSETQRNKGNFPGRFSGRQFSNSRSEMNVSTLELGDSALYLCASSLRQASGANVLTFGAGSRLTVL.

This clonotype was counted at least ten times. This CDR3 reads CASSDVQGAREKLFF. Written as DNA, the CDR3 is TGTGCCAGCAGCGACGTACAGGGGGCGCGAGAAAAACTGTTTTTT. The V and J genes are TRBV7-8 and TRBJ1-4, with 9 bases matching TRBD1. Germline values: CDR1 SGHVS, CDR2 FQNEAQ. This CDR3 is 15 amino acids long. V shed 5 bases, J shed 8 bases, and the junction held 9 bases outside the gene matches.

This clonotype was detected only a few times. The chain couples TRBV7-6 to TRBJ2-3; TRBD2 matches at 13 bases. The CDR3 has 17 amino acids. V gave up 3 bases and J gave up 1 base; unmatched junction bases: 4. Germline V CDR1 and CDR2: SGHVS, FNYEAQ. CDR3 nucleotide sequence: TGTGCCAGCAGCTTCCTAGGGACTAGCGGGGGCACAGATACGCAGTATTTT. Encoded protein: CASSFLGTSGGTDTQYF. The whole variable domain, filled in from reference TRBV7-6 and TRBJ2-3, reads GAGVSQSPRYKVTKRGQDVALRCDPISGHVSLYWYRQALGQGPEFLTYFNYEAQQDKSGLPNDRFSAERPEGSISTLTIQRTEQRDSAMYRCASSFLGTSGGTDTQYFGPGTRLTVL.

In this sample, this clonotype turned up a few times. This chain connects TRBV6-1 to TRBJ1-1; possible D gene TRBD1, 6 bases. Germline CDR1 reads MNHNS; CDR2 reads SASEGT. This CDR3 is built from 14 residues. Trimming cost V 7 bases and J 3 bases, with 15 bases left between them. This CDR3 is CASNKWGQDTEAFF. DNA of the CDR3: TGTGCCAGCAACAAATGGGGGCAAGACACTGAAGCTTTCTTT.

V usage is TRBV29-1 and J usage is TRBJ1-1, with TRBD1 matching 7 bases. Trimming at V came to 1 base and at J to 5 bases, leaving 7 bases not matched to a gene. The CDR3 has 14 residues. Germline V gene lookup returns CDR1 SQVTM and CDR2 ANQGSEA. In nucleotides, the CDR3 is TGCAGCGTTGAAGTAGTGGCAGGGGGGACTGAAGCTTTCTTT. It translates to CSVEVVAGGTEAFF.

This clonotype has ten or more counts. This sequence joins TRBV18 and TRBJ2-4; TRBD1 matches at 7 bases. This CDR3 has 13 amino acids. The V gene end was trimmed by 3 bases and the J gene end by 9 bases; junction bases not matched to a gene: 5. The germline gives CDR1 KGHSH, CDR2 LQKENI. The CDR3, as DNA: TGTGCCAGCTCACCGGACAACAGGGGCATTCAGTACTTC. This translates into CASSPDNRGIQYF.

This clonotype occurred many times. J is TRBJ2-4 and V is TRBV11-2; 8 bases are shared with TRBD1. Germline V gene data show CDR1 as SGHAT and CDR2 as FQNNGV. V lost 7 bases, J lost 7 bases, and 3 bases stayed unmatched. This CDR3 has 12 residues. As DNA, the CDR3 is TGTGCCAGCACCTGGGACAGGAACATTCAGTACTTC. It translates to CASTWDRNIQYF.

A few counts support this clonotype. CDR3 region: CASSLSPGAAYEQYF. The CDR3 DNA follows: TGTGCCAGCAGTTTATCTCCCGGGGCGGCCTACGAGCAGTACTTC. The chain recombines TRBV12-3 or TRBV12-4 with TRBJ2-7, with D perhaps given as TRBD1 or TRBD2 (5 bases each). The length of the CDR3 is 15 residues. The ends were cut back, 2 bases at V and 2 bases at J, with 13 bases in the middle.

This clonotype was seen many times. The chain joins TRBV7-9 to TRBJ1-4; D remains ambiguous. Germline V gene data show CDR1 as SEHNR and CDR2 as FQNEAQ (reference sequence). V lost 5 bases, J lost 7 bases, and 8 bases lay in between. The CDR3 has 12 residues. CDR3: CASSPSPEKLFF. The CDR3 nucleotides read TGTGCCAGCAGCCCAAGTCCTGAAAAACTGTTTTTT.